This T cell receptor beta chain was sequenced for a study of beta chain features in type 1 diabetes. CDR3 size: 15 residues. V was pared by 4 bases and J by 3 bases, with 16 bases between. Germline V CDR1 and CDR2: LNHDA, SQIVND (reference sequence). Investigators reverse transcribed all isolated RNA, so they sequenced expressed TCRB transcripts. Clones were sequenced by immunoSEQ multiplex PCR, and TCRdb holds only the in-frame ones, with some missing. The repertoire holds 35,000 to 50,000 clones, with approximately 49% as singletons. J is TRBJ2-7 and V is TRBV19, with a weak D call TRBD2 (5 bases). Sequenced material: stem cell memory CD4+ T cells from blood. This TCR was sampled from a woman aged 30 to 39 in good health. The CDR3 DNA reads TGTGCCAGTAGTAAATGGTTTGAGGGCAACTACGAGCAGTACTTC. Its protein is CASSKWFEGNYEQYF.